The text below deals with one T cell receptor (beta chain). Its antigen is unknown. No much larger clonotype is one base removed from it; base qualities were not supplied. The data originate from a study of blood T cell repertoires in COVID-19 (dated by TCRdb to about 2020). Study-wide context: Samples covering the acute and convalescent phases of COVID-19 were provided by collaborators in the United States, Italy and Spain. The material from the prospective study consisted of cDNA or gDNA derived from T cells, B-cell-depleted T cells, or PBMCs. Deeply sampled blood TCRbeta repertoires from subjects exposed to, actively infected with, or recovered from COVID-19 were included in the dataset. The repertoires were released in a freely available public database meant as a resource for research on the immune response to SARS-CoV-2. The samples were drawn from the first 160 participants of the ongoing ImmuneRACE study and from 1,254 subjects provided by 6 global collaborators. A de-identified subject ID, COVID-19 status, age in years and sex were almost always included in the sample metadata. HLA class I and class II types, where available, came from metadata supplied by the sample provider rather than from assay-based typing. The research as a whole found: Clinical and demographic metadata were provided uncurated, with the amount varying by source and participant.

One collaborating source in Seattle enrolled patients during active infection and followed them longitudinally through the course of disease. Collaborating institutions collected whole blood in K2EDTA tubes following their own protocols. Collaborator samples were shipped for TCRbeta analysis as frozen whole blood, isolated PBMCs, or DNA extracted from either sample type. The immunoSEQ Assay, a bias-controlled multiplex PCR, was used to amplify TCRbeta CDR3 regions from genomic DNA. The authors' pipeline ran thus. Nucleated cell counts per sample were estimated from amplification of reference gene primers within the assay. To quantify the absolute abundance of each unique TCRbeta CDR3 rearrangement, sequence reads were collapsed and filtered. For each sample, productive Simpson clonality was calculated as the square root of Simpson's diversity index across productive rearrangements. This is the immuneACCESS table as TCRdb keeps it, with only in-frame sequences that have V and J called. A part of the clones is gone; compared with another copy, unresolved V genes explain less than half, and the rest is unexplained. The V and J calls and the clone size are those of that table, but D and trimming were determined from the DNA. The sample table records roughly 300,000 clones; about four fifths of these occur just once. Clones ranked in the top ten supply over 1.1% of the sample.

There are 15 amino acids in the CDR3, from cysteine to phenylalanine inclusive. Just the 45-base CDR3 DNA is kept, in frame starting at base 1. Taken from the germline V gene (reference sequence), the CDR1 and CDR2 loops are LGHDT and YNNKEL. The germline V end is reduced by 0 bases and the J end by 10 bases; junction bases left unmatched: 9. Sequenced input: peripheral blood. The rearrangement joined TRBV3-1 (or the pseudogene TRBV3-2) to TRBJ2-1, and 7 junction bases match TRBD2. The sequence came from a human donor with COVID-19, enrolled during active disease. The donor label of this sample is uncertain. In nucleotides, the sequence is TGTGCCAGCAGCCAAGAGTGGAGCAGCGGGAACGAGCAGTTCTTC. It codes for CASSQEWSSGNEQFF.